Sequencing of this T cell receptor beta chain was carried out in a study of identifying expanded T cells in peripheral blood. During the collection period, no donor immune events like infections were recorded. This clone turned up a few times. What it binds is not known. Study findings and constraints: Technical replicates showed around 1.2 changed clones; two weeks 15 to 20; four weeks 19.

Only in-frame clones appear in the TCRdb table, and some are missing; sequencing was by immunoSEQ multiplex PCR. The table includes about 81,000 clones, roughly 89% detected once. Germline assignment: CDR1 LNHNV and CDR2 YYDKDF (reference sequence). The CDR3 has 14 amino acids. V was pared by 4 bases and J by 5 bases, with 4 bases of the junction left unmatched. Material: blood. The sequence came from a person aged 18-70 years in good health. The rearrangement joins TRBV15 to TRBJ2-7, with 11 bases aligning to TRBD2. Here the CDR3 reads CATSTRTSGHEQYF. In nucleotides, the CDR3 is TGTGCCACCAGCACCCGGACTAGCGGGCACGAGCAGTACTTC.